Listed below are T cell receptor beta chains from one sample, sequenced in a study of blood T cell repertoires in COVID-19. Generated by immunoSEQ multiplex PCR, the TCRdb table keeps only in-frame clones and is missing some. This sample has about 270,000 clones, with 70% to 90% found just once. Sequencing input: peripheral blood. The receptor source for this set is a woman in her 30s with COVID-19, enrolled during active disease. The CDR3 runs from the conserved cysteine through the conserved F or W.

V | CDR3
TRBV4-1 | CASSIQGAGEAFF
TRBV6-5 | CASSYGRGLQETQYF
TRBV28 | CASSQRRAHVGNIQYF
TRBV7-9 | CASSSGHPMNTEAFF
TRBV7-6 | CASSLNPLTGATNEKLFF
TRBV20-1 | CSASLAGPNYGYTF
TRBV6-5 | CASSYSTASSGNTIYF
TRBV28 | CASKRGGSDTEAFF
TRBV12-3/TRBV12-4 | CASSPSSGNTIYF
TRBV18 | CASSPKSTDTDTQYF
TRBV6-5 | CASSTINYGYTF
TRBV20-1 | CSALGRSEAFF
TRBV3-1/TRBV3-2 | CASSQGGLIDYTEAFF
TRBV6-5 | CASSNRGNSNQPQHF
TRBV19 | CASSAKRTSGTDTQYF
TRBV19 | CASSLGGSSYNEQFF
TRBV4-1 | CASSLDRGNYGYTF
TRBV5-5 | CASSGTSGFNEQFF
TRBV10-2 | CASKSQGYTEAFF
TRBV14 | CASSLSVNTEAFF
TRBV7-9 | CASSLGQVDQPQHF
TRBV5-1 | CASSSGTGNYGYTF
TRBV27 | CASKLQGATEAFF
TRBV5-1 | CASSFRGNRGYTF
TRBV5-1 | CASSLGTRQNTEAFF
TRBV28 | CASSLTSGQGATEAFF
TRBV12-3/TRBV12-4 | CASASAAQETQYF
TRBV19 | CASSIQGLGQPQHF
TRBV7-2 | CASSFSGGTDTQYF
TRBV5-5 | CASSLGGRRQETQYF
TRBV18 | CASSPERGMDNSPLHF
TRBV4-1 | CASSQVKGGVNTEAFF
TRBV5-4 | CASSQGQVRTDTQYF
TRBV20-1 | CSASRGGGSGNTIYF
TRBV3-1/TRBV3-2 | CASSHVPGQMYNEQFF
TRBV4-1 | CASSLRTGGLSGNIQYF
TRBV20-1 | CSASGAFSNYGYTF
TRBV3-1/TRBV3-2 | CASSQVSSQGVPPYEQYF
TRBV9 | CASSVSGMNTGELFF
TRBV4-2 | CASSQGTGEGYTF
TRBV4-1 | CASSPEAYSYNEQFF
TRBV10-2 | CASSESAGSGANVLTF
TRBV7-6 | CASSPRTSGGASEQFF
TRBV7-9 | CASSVINRDRANEKLFF
TRBV12-3/TRBV12-4 | CASSFGRYEKLFF
TRBV3-1/TRBV3-2 | CASSPFRGRQYGAQYF